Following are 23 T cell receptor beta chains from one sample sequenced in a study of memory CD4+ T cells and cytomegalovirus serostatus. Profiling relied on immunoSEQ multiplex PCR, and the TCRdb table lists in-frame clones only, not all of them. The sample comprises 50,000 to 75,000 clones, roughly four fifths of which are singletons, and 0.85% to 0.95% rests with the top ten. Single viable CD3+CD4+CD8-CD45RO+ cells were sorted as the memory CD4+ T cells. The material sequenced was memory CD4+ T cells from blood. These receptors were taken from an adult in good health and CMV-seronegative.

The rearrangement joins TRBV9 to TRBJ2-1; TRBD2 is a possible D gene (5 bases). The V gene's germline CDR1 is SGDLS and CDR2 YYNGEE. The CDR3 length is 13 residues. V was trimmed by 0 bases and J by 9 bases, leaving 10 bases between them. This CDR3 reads CASSVDEGGEQFF. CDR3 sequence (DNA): TGTGCCAGCAGCGTAGATGAAGGAGGTGAGCAGTTCTTC.

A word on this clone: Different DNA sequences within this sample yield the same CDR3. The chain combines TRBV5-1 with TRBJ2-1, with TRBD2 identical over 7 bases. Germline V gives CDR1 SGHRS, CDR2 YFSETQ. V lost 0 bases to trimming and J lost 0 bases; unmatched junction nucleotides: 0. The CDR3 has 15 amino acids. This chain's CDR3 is CASSLGGSSYNEQFF. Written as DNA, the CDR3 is TGCGCCAGCAGCTTGGGCGGGAGCTCCTACAATGAGCAGTTCTTC. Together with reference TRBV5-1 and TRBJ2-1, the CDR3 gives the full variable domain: KAGVTQTPRYLIKTRGQQVTLSCSPISGHRSVSWYQQTPGQGLQFLFEYFSETQRNKGNFPGRFSGRQFSNSRSEMNVSTLELGDSALYLCASSLGGSSYNEQFFGPGTRLTVL.

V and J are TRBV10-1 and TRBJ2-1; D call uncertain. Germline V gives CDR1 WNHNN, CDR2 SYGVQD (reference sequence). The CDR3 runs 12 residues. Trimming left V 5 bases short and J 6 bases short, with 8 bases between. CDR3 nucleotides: TGCGCCAGCAGTTCTAGGGCCAATGAGCAGTTCTTC. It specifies CASSSRANEQFF.

The CDR3 protein is CASSEPLTSGGVNEQFF. DNA of the CDR3: TGTGCCAGCAGTGAACCCCTGACTAGCGGGGGGGTTAATGAGCAGTTCTTC. V is TRBV6-1 and J is TRBJ2-1, with 14 bases identical to TRBD2. This CDR3 comprises 17 residues. Germline CDR1 reads MNHNS; CDR2 reads SASEGT. The J segment lost 7 bases and the V segment lost 2 bases, leaving 7 bases of the junction unmatched.

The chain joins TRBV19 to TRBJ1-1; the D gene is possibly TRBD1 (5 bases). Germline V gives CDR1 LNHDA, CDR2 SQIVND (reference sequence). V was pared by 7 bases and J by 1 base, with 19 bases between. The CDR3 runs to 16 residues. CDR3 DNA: TGTGCCAGTACCACATGGGAGGCAGGGAGGAACACTGAAGCTTTCTTT. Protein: CASTTWEAGRNTEAFF.

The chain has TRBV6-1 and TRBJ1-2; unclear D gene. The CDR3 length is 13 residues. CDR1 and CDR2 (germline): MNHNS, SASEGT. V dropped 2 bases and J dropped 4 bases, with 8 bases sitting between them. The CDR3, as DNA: TGTGCCAGCAGTGAAAACGGAGGCTATGGCTACACCTTC. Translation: CASSENGGYGYTF.

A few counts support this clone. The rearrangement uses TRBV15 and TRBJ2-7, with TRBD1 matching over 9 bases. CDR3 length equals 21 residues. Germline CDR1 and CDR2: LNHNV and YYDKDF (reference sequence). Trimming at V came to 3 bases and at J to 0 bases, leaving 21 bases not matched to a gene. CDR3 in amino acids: CATSSEGQGTAFLLSSYEQYF. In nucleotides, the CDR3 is TGTGCCACCAGCAGTGAAGGACAGGGGACTGCCTTCTTACTTAGCTCCTACGAGCAGTACTTC. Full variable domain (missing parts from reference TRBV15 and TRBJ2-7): DAMVIQNPRYQVTQFGKPVTLSCSQTLNHNVMYWYQQKSSQAPKLLFHYYDKDFNNEADTPDNFQSRRPNTSFCFLDIRSPGLGDTAMYLCATSSEGQGTAFLLSSYEQYFGPGTRLTVT.

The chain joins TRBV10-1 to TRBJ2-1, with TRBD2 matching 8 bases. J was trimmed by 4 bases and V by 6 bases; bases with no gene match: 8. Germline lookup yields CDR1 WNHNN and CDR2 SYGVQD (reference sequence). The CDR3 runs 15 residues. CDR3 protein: CASSSSGSGYNEQFF. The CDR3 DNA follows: TGCGCCAGCAGCTCCAGCGGGAGCGGGTACAATGAGCAGTTCTTC.

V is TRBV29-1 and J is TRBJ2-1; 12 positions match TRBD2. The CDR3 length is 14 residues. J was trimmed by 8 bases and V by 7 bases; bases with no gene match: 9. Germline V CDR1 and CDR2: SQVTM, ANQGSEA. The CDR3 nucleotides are TGCAGCGCGGCCCTAGCGGGGGGGACCCATGAGCAGTTCTTC. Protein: CSAALAGGTHEQFF.

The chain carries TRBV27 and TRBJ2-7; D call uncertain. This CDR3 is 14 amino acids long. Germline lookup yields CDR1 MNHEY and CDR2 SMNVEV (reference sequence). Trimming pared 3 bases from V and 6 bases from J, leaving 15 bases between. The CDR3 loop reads CASSLQPASGEQYF. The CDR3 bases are TGTGCCAGCAGTTTGCAGCCAGCCTCTGGCGAGCAGTACTTC.

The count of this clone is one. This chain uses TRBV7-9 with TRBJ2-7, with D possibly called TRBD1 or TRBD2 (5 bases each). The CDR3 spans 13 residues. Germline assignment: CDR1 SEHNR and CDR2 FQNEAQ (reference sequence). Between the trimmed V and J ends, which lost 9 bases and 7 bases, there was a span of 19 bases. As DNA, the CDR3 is TGTGCCAGTCTTCGCGAATGGGGCGGGGAGCAGTACTTC. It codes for CASLREWGGEQYF.

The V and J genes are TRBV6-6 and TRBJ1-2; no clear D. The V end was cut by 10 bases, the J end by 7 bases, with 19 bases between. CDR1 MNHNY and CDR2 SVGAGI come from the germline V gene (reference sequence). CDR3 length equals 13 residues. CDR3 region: CATWWVGEGGYTF. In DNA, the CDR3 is TGTGCCACCTGGTGGGTGGGAGAAGGTGGCTACACCTTC.

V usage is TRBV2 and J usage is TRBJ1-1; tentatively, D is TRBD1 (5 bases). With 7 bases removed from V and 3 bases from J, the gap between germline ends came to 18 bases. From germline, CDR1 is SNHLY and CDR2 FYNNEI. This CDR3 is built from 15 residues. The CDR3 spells CASKKPGGVDTEAFF. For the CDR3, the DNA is TGTGCCAGCAAAAAACCGGGGGGTGTGGACACTGAAGCTTTCTTT.

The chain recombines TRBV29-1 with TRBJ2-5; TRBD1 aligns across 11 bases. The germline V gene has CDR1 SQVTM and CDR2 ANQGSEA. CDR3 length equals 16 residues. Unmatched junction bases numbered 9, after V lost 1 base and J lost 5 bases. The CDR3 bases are TGCAGCGTTGAAGGGCCCTCGGACAGGGGGCAGGAGACCCAGTACTTC. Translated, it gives CSVEGPSDRGQETQYF.

The CDR3 spells CASSPWTGGVGTDTQYF. Here the CDR3 DNA reads TGCGCCAGCAGCCCGTGGACAGGGGGCGTCGGCACAGATACGCAGTATTTT. The J gene is TRBJ2-3, the V gene TRBV5-1; the match to TRBD1 covers 11 bases. V shed 4 bases, J shed 1 base, and the junction held 8 bases outside the gene matches. The germline CDR1 and CDR2 sequences are SGHRS and YFSETQ. The length of the CDR3 is 17 residues. The whole variable domain, filled in from reference TRBV5-1 and TRBJ2-3, reads KAGVTQTPRYLIKTRGQQVTLSCSPISGHRSVSWYQQTPGQGLQFLFEYFSETQRNKGNFPGRFSGRQFSNSRSEMNVSTLELGDSALYLCASSPWTGGVGTDTQYFGPGTRLTVL.

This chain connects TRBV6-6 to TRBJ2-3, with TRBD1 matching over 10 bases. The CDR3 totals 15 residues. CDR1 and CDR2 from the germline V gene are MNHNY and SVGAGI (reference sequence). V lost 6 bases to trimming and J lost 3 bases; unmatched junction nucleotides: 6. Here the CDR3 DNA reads TGTGCCAGCAGATCCTGGACAGGGGGGACAGATACGCAGTATTTT. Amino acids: CASRSWTGGTDTQYF.

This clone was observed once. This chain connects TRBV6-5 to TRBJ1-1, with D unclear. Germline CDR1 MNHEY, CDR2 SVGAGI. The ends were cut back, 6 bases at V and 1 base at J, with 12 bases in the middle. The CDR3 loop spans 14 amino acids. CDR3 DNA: TGTGCCAGCAGCCACACACCCAGGAACACTGAAGCTTTCTTT. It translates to CASSHTPRNTEAFF.

The CDR3 DNA sequence: TGTGCCAGCAGCTTAACCGCAGGGTCGGGGGAGACCCAGTACTTC. Protein sequence: CASSLTAGSGETQYF. This chain uses TRBV7-2 with TRBJ2-5, with D possibly being TRBD1 or TRBD2 (5 bases each). This CDR3 contains 15 residues. Germline CDR1 is SGHTA and CDR2 is FQGNSA. V gave up 2 bases and J gave up 5 bases, with 15 bases separating them.

In nucleotides, the CDR3 is TGTGCCAGCAACCCCGGGACAGGTAATGCTGAAGCTTTCTTT. This translates into CASNPGTGNAEAFF. The V call is TRBV6-1, the J call TRBJ1-1, with TRBD1 identical over 8 bases. Germline V gives CDR1 MNHNS, CDR2 SASEGT. Trimming at V came to 7 bases and at J to 6 bases, leaving 10 bases not matched to a gene. CDR3 length: 14 residues.

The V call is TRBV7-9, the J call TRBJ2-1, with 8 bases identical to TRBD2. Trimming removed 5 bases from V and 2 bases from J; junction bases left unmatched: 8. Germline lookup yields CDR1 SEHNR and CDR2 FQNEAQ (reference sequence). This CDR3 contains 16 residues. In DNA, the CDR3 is TGTGCCAGCAGCCGGAAGCGGGAGAGGCCCTACAATGAGCAGTTCTTC. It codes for CASSRKRERPYNEQFF.

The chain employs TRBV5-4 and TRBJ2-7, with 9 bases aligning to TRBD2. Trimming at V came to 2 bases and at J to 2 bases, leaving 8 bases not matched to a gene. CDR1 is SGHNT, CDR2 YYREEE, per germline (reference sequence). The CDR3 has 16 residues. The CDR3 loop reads CASSFRGGGGAYEQYF. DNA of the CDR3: TGTGCCAGCAGCTTCAGGGGCGGCGGGGGGGCCTACGAGCAGTACTTC.

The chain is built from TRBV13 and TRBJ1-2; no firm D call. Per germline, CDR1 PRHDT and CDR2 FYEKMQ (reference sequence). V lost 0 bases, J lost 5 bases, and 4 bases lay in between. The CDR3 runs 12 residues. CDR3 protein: CASSLGSYGYTF. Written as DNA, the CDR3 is TGTGCCAGCAGCTTAGGGAGTTATGGCTACACCTTC.

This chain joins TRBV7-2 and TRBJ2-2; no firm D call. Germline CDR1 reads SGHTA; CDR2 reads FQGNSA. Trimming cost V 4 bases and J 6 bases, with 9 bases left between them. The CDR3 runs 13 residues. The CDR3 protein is CASSSLVPGELFF. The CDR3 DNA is TGTGCCAGCAGCTCTCTAGTCCCCGGGGAGCTGTTTTTT.